This TCR beta chain is drawn from a study of T cell repertoires in cytomegalovirus infection. TCRdb analysed the reads with MiXCR anew, one entry per CDR3 protein. The table records some 600,000 distinct CDR3 sequences, 20% to 25% of them present only once. V was shortened by 6 bases and J by 7 bases, with 15 bases between the two germline ends. This CDR3 is built from 14 residues. This clonotype was found once. This TCR came from a human donor in good health (CMV status not recorded). Some clones in this sample may be carry-over from other donors' samples. What was sequenced was CD8+ T cells from PBMCs. The V call is TRBV12-3 or TRBV12-4, the J call TRBJ2-2; D remains unclear. The CDR3 loop reads CASSPVLKGGELFF. CDR3 DNA sequence: TGTGCCAGCAGCCCCGTCCTTAAGGGCGGGGAGCTGTTTTTT.